The 18 T cell receptor beta chains listed next were all sequenced from one sample in a study of blood T cell repertoires in COVID-19. The protocol was immunoSEQ multiplex PCR, while the TCRdb copy is restricted to in-frame clones and leaves out a portion. Of hundreds of thousands of clones in the sample, about 90% were seen once. Sequences were obtained from PBMCs or T cells enriched from blood (not recorded which). Receptors originate from a woman between 35 and 50 years old with acute COVID-19.

The chain is built from TRBV6-6 and TRBJ2-2; D is perhaps TRBD1 (5 bases). The CDR3 extends over 17 amino acids. Germline-derived CDR1 and CDR2 are MNHNY and SVGAGI (reference sequence). Trimming left V 5 bases short and J 1 base short, with 17 bases between. CDR3 in DNA: TGTGCCAGCAGTCCTACCAATCCCGACAGGAACACCGGGGAGCTGTTTTTT. Amino acids: CASSPTNPDRNTGELFF.

This clone was detected ten times or more. The chain uses TRBV27 and TRBJ1-2, with D uncertain. V was pared by 2 bases and J by 2 bases, with 9 bases between. The CDR3 extends over 14 amino acids. Germline V gene data show CDR1 as MNHEY and CDR2 as SMNVEV (reference sequence). CDR3 protein: CASSLKAGNYGYTF. CDR3 bases: TGTGCCAGCAGTTTAAAGGCGGGAAACTATGGCTACACCTTC.

J is TRBJ2-7 and V is TRBV18; TRBD1 agrees at 7 bases. With V trimmed by 8 bases and J by 3 bases, 7 bases remained unmatched. CDR1 and CDR2 (germline): KGHSH, LQKENI. The CDR3 contains 13 residues. CDR3 sequence reads: CASLRQGDYEQYF. CDR3 in DNA: TGTGCCAGCCTCCGACAGGGCGACTACGAGCAGTACTTC.

As DNA, the CDR3 is TGTGCCAGCAGCTCCGGACTAGCGGGAGGTGGAGAGCAGTACTTC. Protein sequence: CASSSGLAGGGEQYF. The chain couples TRBV11-2 to TRBJ2-7; 14 bases are a match to TRBD2. The CDR3 covers 15 residues. Germline lookup yields CDR1 SGHAT and CDR2 FQNNGV. V was pared by 4 bases and J by 7 bases, with 6 bases of the junction left unmatched.

The chain is built from TRBV6-2 or TRBV6-3 and TRBJ1-1, with D possibly matching TRBD1 (5 bases). Trimming pared 0 bases from V and 7 bases from J, leaving 6 bases between. The CDR3 covers 12 residues. Germline CDR1 is MNHEY and CDR2 is SVGEGT. Written as DNA, the CDR3 is TGTGCCAGCAGTTACTCGACAGTTGAAGCTTTCTTT. It specifies CASSYSTVEAFF.

This clone has a count of ten or more. The chain joins TRBV7-9 to TRBJ2-1; TRBD2 aligns across 11 bases. CDR1 SEHNR and CDR2 FQNEAQ come from the germline V gene (reference sequence). The CDR3 extends over 18 amino acids. Germline trimming cut 5 bases from V and 2 bases from J; bases unmatched to any gene: 11. CDR3 in DNA: TGTGCCAGCAGCCCTTGGGCTAGCGGGAGGTCCGCCTACAATGAGCAGTTCTTC. Its translation is CASSPWASGRSAYNEQFF.

The chain carries TRBV28 and TRBJ1-2, with D maybe TRBD1 (6 bases). Germline assignment: CDR1 MDHEN and CDR2 SYDVKM. Trimming removed 5 bases from V and 8 bases from J, with 9 bases in between. The CDR3 covers 11 residues. Here the CDR3 reads CASSNRDGYTF. CDR3 nucleotide sequence: TGTGCCAGCAGTAACAGGGACGGCTACACCTTC.

This clone was observed a single time. This sequence joins TRBV19 and TRBJ1-2; 7 bases match TRBD1. Trimming at V came to 4 bases and at J to 7 bases, leaving 6 bases not matched to a gene. Germline V lookup: CDR1 LNHDA, CDR2 SQIVND (reference sequence). The CDR3 length is 13 residues. Here the CDR3 DNA reads TGTGCCAGTAGTAACAGGGGAATCCTTGGCTACACCTTC. Translated: CASSNRGILGYTF. The complete variable domain, with remaining parts taken from reference TRBV19 and TRBJ1-2, reads DGGITQSPKYLFRKEGQNVTLSCEQNLNHDAMYWYRQDPGQGLRLIYYSQIVNDFQKGDIAEGYSVSREKKESFPLTVTSAQKNPTAFYLCASSNRGILGYTFGSGTRLTVV.

In nucleotides, the CDR3 is TGTGCCAGCAGCCCCCGGGAGCGGGAGATCTACAATGAGCAGTTCTTC. This encodes CASSPREREIYNEQFF. The J gene is TRBJ2-1, the V gene TRBV5-5; 8 bases agree with TRBD2. J lost 3 bases, V lost 4 bases, and 9 bases had no gene match. From germline, CDR1 is SGHKS and CDR2 YYEKEE (reference sequence). There are 16 residues in the CDR3.

V is TRBV6-5 and J is TRBJ2-3, with 7 positions matching TRBD2. V dropped 7 bases and J dropped 4; count of bases not matched to a gene: 5. Germline V CDR1 and CDR2: MNHEY, SVGAGI. The CDR3 contains 13 residues. The CDR3 here is CASTREVADTQYF. The CDR3 DNA sequence: TGTGCCAGCACCCGGGAGGTCGCAGATACGCAGTATTTT.

The rearrangement joins TRBV3-1 (or the pseudogene TRBV3-2) to TRBJ2-2; possible D gene TRBD1, 5 bases. V dropped 0 bases and J dropped 3 bases, with 11 bases sitting between them. The CDR3 spans 16 residues. CDR1 is LGHDT and CDR2 is YNNKEL in the germline V gene (reference sequence). This CDR3 reads CASSQDWAGYTGELFF. DNA for the CDR3: TGTGCCAGCAGCCAAGATTGGGCAGGGTACACCGGGGAGCTGTTTTTT.

V is TRBV18 and J is TRBJ2-3; D is perhaps TRBD2 (5 bases). The CDR3 covers 14 residues. The V gene lost 3 bases and the J gene lost 4 bases, with 11 bases spanning the gap. Germline lookup yields CDR1 KGHSH and CDR2 LQKENI. The CDR3, as DNA: TGTGCCAGCTCACCGACGGCCGGGGCAGATACGCAGTATTTT. This sequence encodes CASSPTAGADTQYF. The full variable domain, completed using reference TRBV18 and TRBJ2-3, is NAGVMQNPRHLVRRRGQEARLRCSPMKGHSHVYWYRQLPEEGLKFMVYLQKENIIDESGMPKERFSAEFPKEGPSILRIQQVVRGDSAAYFCASSPTAGADTQYFGPGTRLTVL.

This chain connects TRBV27 to TRBJ1-4; D unresolved. Between the trimmed V and J ends, which lost 6 bases and 7 bases, there was a span of 15 bases. This CDR3 has 14 amino acids. Germline-derived CDR1 and CDR2 are MNHEY and SMNVEV (reference sequence). CDR3 bases: TGTGCCAGCAGGGTCTTCGGGGATGGTGAAAAACTGTTTTTT. Its translation is CASRVFGDGEKLFF.

The chain combines TRBV7-2 with TRBJ2-3; D is unclear. Trimming pared 2 bases from V and 5 bases from J, leaving 11 bases between. Germline assignment: CDR1 SGHTA and CDR2 FQGNSA. This CDR3 is built from 14 residues. This CDR3 reads CASSLLTSIDTQYF. The CDR3 region has the DNA TGTGCCAGCAGCTTATTAACGAGTATAGATACGCAGTATTTT.

The rearrangement uses TRBV2 and TRBJ1-5, with D possibly being TRBD1 (6 bases). There are 16 residues in the CDR3. Trimming shortened V by 2 bases and J by 7 bases, and 18 bases separated the two germline ends. From germline, CDR1 is SNHLY and CDR2 FYNNEI. Here the CDR3 reads CASSESPSRGGQPQHF. In DNA, the CDR3 is TGTGCCAGCAGTGAAAGCCCTAGTAGGGGGGGGCAGCCCCAGCATTTT.

J is TRBJ1-1 and V is TRBV5-6; the D gene is possibly TRBD1 (6 bases). The CDR3 covers 14 residues. V shed 2 bases and J shed 7 bases, with 15 bases lying between them. Germline CDR1 SGHDT, CDR2 YYEEEE. The CDR3 spells CASSFGSGEGEAFF. CDR3 nucleotide sequence: TGTGCCAGCAGCTTCGGCTCAGGGGAGGGTGAAGCTTTCTTT. Full variable domain (outside the CDR3, taken from reference TRBV5-6 and TRBJ1-1): DAGVTQSPTHLIKTRGQQVTLRCSPKSGHDTVSWYQQALGQGPQFIFQYYEEEERQRGNFPDRFSGHQFPNYSSELNVNALLLGDSALYLCASSFGSGEGEAFFGQGTRLTVV.

The chain links TRBV15 to TRBJ2-5, with 7 positions matching TRBD1. V lost 4 bases, J lost 3 bases, and 5 bases stayed unmatched. Germline CDR1 reads LNHNV; CDR2 reads YYDKDF (reference sequence). The CDR3 spans 14 residues. The CDR3 region has the DNA TGTGCCACCAGCACCCGGGACAGAGAAGAGACCCAGTACTTC. Encoded protein: CATSTRDREETQYF. The full variable domain, with the rest looked up from reference TRBV15 and TRBJ2-5, is DAMVIQNPRYQVTQFGKPVTLSCSQTLNHNVMYWYQQKSSQAPKLLFHYYDKDFNNEADTPDNFQSRRPNTSFCFLDIRSPGLGDTAMYLCATSTRDREETQYFGPGTRLLVL.

The chain links TRBV4-1 to TRBJ2-3; 7 nucleotides align to TRBD2. The CDR3 sequence is 19 residues long. The germline gives CDR1 MGHRA, CDR2 YSYEKL. V lost 2 bases, J lost 5 bases, and 19 bases stayed unmatched. CDR3 sequence reads: CASSQRTLGASGAGDTQYF. The CDR3 DNA reads TGCGCCAGCAGCCAAAGAACTCTCGGGGCTAGCGGCGCGGGAGATACGCAGTATTTT.